A selection of T cell receptor beta chains follows, all from one sample in a study of response to subunit inactivated influenza vaccine. TCRdb re-called the RT-PCR reads with MiXCR, one entry per CDR3 protein. In the table there are some 850,000 distinct CDR3 sequences, around 18% of which are singletons. The sample here was PBMCs from blood, taken 4 to 6 days after vaccination. The receptors were sampled from a man aged 45-60 years who received an inactivated influenza vaccine. CDR3s leave out the opening cysteine and the closing phenylalanine or tryptophan.

J: TRBJ2-1
V: TRBV5-1
CDR3: ASSPGTSANIRNEQF

J: TRBJ1-6
V: TRBV9
CDR3: ASSVRALGNSPLH

J: TRBJ1-2
V: TRBV4-3
CDR3: ASSHIPPGAYGYT

J: TRBJ2-7
V: TRBV6-1
CDR3: ASSGYGYSGQGAYEQY

J: TRBJ1-2
V: TRBV10-3
CDR3: AISDWDRNGYT

J: TRBJ2-1
V: TRBV24-1
CDR3: ATPAPNSYNEQF

J: TRBJ1-2
V: TRBV5-1
CDR3: ASSLSAGVDGYT

J: TRBJ1-1
V: TRBV30
CDR3: AWRPFGQTNTEAF

J: TRBJ2-3
V: TRBV18
CDR3: ASSQEGQYTDTQY

J: TRBJ2-5
V: TRBV7-2
CDR3: ASSLDPGRRETQY

J: TRBJ2-7
V: TRBV12-3/TRBV12-4
CDR3: ASNIDRFPYEQY

J: TRBJ2-7
V: TRBV29-1
CDR3: SVEAGPQLPYEQY

J: TRBJ2-7
V: TRBV7-9
CDR3: ASSKDPVQGWQY

J: TRBJ2-7
V: TRBV30
CDR3: AWSAGVGYEQY

J: TRBJ2-3
V: TRBV7-2
CDR3: ASSSPGRSDTQY

J: TRBJ2-3
V: TRBV7-2
CDR3: ASSPGGLAGVTDTQY

J: TRBJ2-7
V: TRBV28
CDR3: ASSFPDRGTYEQY

J: TRBJ2-1
V: TRBV7-2
CDR3: ASTLKTSDYNEQF

J: TRBJ2-4
V: TRBV20-1
CDR3: SSYTGAKNIQY

J: TRBJ1-2
V: TRBV6-1
CDR3: ASSLTSWVGEGYT

J: TRBJ2-7
V: TRBV11-2
CDR3: ASGLTSGKTYEQY

J: TRBJ2-7
V: TRBV5-5
CDR3: ASSLAGSFSYEQY

J: TRBJ1-2
V: TRBV7-9
CDR3: ASSLASRGVHGYT

J: TRBJ2-7
V: TRBV12-5
CDR3: ASGLAHLGDRGSYEQY

J: TRBJ2-7
V: TRBV27
CDR3: ASSLGQGYSYEQY

J: TRBJ2-1
V: TRBV24-1
CDR3: ATSDSARETGLNEQF

J: TRBJ2-4
V: TRBV11-2
CDR3: ASSFGLAVKNIQY

J: TRBJ2-7
V: TRBV5-1
CDR3: ASSFLTGTGQSEQY

J: TRBJ2-1
V: TRBV7-2
CDR3: ASSFTGVSYNEQF

J: TRBJ2-2
V: TRBV10-3
CDR3: AIGRQGPNTGELF

J: TRBJ1-5
V: TRBV20-1
CDR3: SARGARDNQPQH

J: TRBJ1-2
V: TRBV12-3/TRBV12-4
CDR3: ASSPPGGPFGYT

J: TRBJ2-3
V: TRBV6-1
CDR3: ASSRVVTGDTQY

J: TRBJ2-5
V: TRBV11-2
CDR3: ASSLGQVRETQY

J: TRBJ2-7
V: TRBV5-1
CDR3: ASSLEQGPSYEQY

J: TRBJ2-1
V: TRBV11-2
CDR3: ASSLVVTSTEQF

J: TRBJ2-7
V: TRBV20-1
CDR3: SASSTGAEQY